The TCR beta chain under discussion was sequenced for a study of blood T cell repertoires in COVID-19. Study context: Specimens from acute and convalescent COVID-19 originated in the United States, Italy and Spain. Sources were T cells, B-cell-depleted T cells, or PBMCs; the material itself was cDNA or gDNA.

Original methodology: For nucleated cells, counts were estimated from reference gene primer amplification. Repertoires were generated with immunoSEQ multiplex PCR, while TCRdb's copy carries only in-frame clones and drops some. From that table come the V and J calls and clone size; the DNA was used to work out D and trimming. The table has some 120,000 clones, roughly 74% seen once; the top ten hold 5.5% to 7.5%. The germline V gene has CDR1 GTSNPN and CDR2 SVGIG (reference sequence). This CDR3 has 15 amino acids. V gave up 2 bases and J gave up 1 base, with 14 bases separating them. Recruited during active infection, patients (from Seattle) were subsequently followed longitudinally.

The chain combines TRBV30 with TRBJ2-5; D is ambiguous. Sample: peripheral blood. The source is a man older than 75 with COVID-19, enrolled during active disease. The CDR3 reads CAWSTAGSSQETQYF. CDR3 coding DNA: TGTGCCTGGAGTACGGCAGGCTCAAGCCAAGAGACCCAGTACTTC.